The following is a T cell receptor beta chain sequence with its context. Its antigen is as yet unknown. Treatment described: 15 to 20 received Ad26.COV2.S at low or high dose, single or two shots; about five received placebo; per-sample allocation not given. Day 63 after the first injection of vaccine or placebo was the sampling time. In the vaccine, an Ad26 vector expressed the SARS-CoV-2 spike of the Wuhan strain. This entry comes from a study of Ad26.COV2.S vaccination and SARS-CoV-2 variants. Method: immunoSEQ multiplex PCR; TCRdb's copy keeps in-frame clones and lacks some. The table has about 480,000 clones, around nine tenths seen once. The study, taken as a whole, reports: Quantification of TCR breadth and depth may have yielded underestimates of total T cell responses.

Germline-derived CDR1 and CDR2 are MNHEY and SVGAGI. This CDR3 region has 15 residues. V was cut by 8 bases and J by 8 bases, with 19 bases left in between. The chain links TRBV6-5 to TRBJ1-6; D might be TRBD1 (5 bases). This receptor was taken from a person aged 18 to 65 who received the Ad26.COV2.S COVID-19 vaccine or a placebo. The sample here was peripheral blood, taken in a trial of Ad26.COV2.S vaccine versus placebo. The CDR3 loop reads CASRPRGGDYSPLHF. The CDR3 nucleotides are TGTGCCAGCCGTCCCCGGGGCGGGGATTATTCACCCCTCCACTTT.